Listed below are T cell receptor beta chains from one sample, sequenced in a study of T cell clonotyping in hematopoietic cell transplantation. Profiled with immunoSEQ multiplex PCR; TCRdb holds only in-frame clones, not every one. In the table there are roughly 2,900 clones, about 80% of which are singletons. The material was peripheral blood mononuclear cells, obtained 30 days after allogeneic stem cell transplant. The receptors were gathered from a male patient aged 60 to 75 who had an allogeneic stem cell transplant, so T cells may come from the graft donor. Some clones in this sample may be carry-over from other donors' samples. Both conserved end residues are part of each CDR3. A D gene is named only where the DNA matches it firmly. Size is stated for part of the rows, as once, few or many counts, or as a class when the clone is expanded.

TRBD2 . 15 TRBJ2-7 TRBV27 CASRLAGGRLGEQYF TGTGCCAGCAGACTAGCGGGAGGACGTTTAGGCGAGCAGTACTTC
. . 16 TRBJ2-7 TRBV28 CASSPLTRGRSYEQYF TGTGCCAGCAGTCCCTTAACAAGGGGCCGATCCTACGAGCAGTACTTC
. . 13 TRBJ1-2 TRBV5-6 CASSFRGGFGYTF TGTGCCAGCAGCTTTAGAGGGGGTTTTGGCTACACCTTC
. . 12 TRBJ2-7 TRBV5-4 CASSLQSDEQYF TGTGCCAGCAGCTTACAATCCGACGAGCAGTACTTC
. . 12 TRBJ2-7 TRBV6-1 CASRAPYYEQYF TGTGCCAGCAGGGCCCCCTACTACGAGCAGTACTTC
. . 17 TRBJ2-1 TRBV11-2 CASSFGPGLAANNEQFF .
. . 14 TRBJ2-2 TRBV9 CASSGLQNTGELFF TGTGCCAGCAGTGGACTCCAGAACACCGGGGAGCTGTTTTTT
TRBD2 . 14 TRBJ2-5 TRBV30 CAWSWTGGLETQYF TGTGCCTGGAGTTGGACGGGAGGGCTAGAGACCCAGTACTTC
. . 13 TRBJ1-2 TRBV6-6 CASREGNSYGYTF TGTGCCAGCAGGGAGGGGAATAGCTATGGCTACACCTTC
. few 13 TRBJ1-5 TRBV4-1 CASSQGVGQPQHF TGCGCCAGCAGCCAAGGTGTGGGGCAGCCCCAGCATTTT
. . 15 TRBJ2-7 TRBV2 CASRNGAGGGYEQYF TGTGCCAGCAGGAATGGGGCAGGTGGGGGCTACGAGCAGTACTTC
. . 11 TRBJ2-5 TRBV30 CAWTEQETQYF TGTGCCTGGACAGAACAAGAGACCCAGTACTTC
TRBD2 few 13 TRBJ2-1 TRBV29-1 CSVDGLDTDEQFF TGCAGCGTTGATGGACTAGACACGGATGAGCAGTTCTTC
TRBD1 . 15 TRBJ2-7 TRBV6-5 CASRGPGTGSNEQYF TGTGCCAGCAGGGGGCCCGGGACAGGGTCCAACGAGCAGTACTTC
TRBD1 . 15 TRBJ2-7 TRBV7-9 CASSFAGTGAHEQYF TGTGCCAGCAGCTTTGCCGGGACAGGGGCCCACGAGCAGTACTTC
. . 12 TRBJ1-1 TRBV6-5 CASSYGSTEAFF TGTGCCAGCAGTTACGGTAGCACTGAAGCTTTCTTT
TRBD2 . 18 TRBJ2-7 TRBV10-1 CASSEPRLAGGNSYEQYF TGCGCCAGCAGTGAACCCCGACTAGCGGGAGGTAACTCCTACGAGCAGTACTTC
TRBD2 . 17 TRBJ2-3 TRBV9 CASSVAGSSGPTDTQYF TGTGCCAGCAGCGTAGCGGGGTCTAGCGGACCCACAGATACGCAGTATTTT
. few 12 TRBJ1-2 TRBV28 CASNTGNYGYTF TGTGCCAGCAATACAGGGAACTATGGCTACACCTTC
. large 15 TRBJ2-2 TRBV4-1 CASSQSTMNTGELFF TGCGCCAGCAGCCAATCAACTATGAACACCGGGGAGCTGTTTTTT
. . 13 TRBJ1-1 TRBV30 CAWSAHMNTEAFF TGTGCCTGGAGTGCCCATATGAACACTGAAGCTTTCTTT
. . 13 TRBJ2-3 TRBV5-4 CASSLAPADTQYF TGTGCCAGCAGCTTGGCTCCCGCAGATACGCAGTATTTT
. . 14 TRBJ1-5 TRBV28 CASNRRAGGQPQHF TGTGCCAGCAATCGCCGGGCTGGCGGTCAGCCCCAGCATTTT
. . 13 TRBJ1-1 TRBV4-1 CASSHPMNTEAFF TGCGCCAGCAGCCACCCTATGAACACTGAAGCTTTCTTT
. . 17 TRBJ1-4 TRBV30 CAWSERAGPLANEKLFF TGTGCCTGGAGTGAGAGGGCAGGGCCTTTGGCTAATGAAAAACTGTTTTTT
. . 11 TRBJ2-7 TRBV6-6 CASKGPYEQYF TGTGCCAGCAAGGGGCCCTACGAGCAGTACTTC
. . 13 TRBJ1-2 TRBV9 CASSVGTGRGYTF TGTGCCAGCAGCGTAGGTACAGGGCGAGGCTACACCTTC
. . 13 TRBJ1-2 TRBV30 CAWSVVLAGGYTF TGTGCCTGGAGTGTAGTTCTTGCCGGTGGCTACACCTTC
. . 12 TRBJ1-1 TRBV28 CASTSGRAEAFF TGTGCCAGCACCTCCGGACGAGCTGAAGCTTTCTTT
. . 14 TRBJ1-5 TRBV30 CAWSAGRKNQPQHF TGTGCCTGGAGTGCCGGGAGGAAGAATCAGCCCCAGCATTTT
TRBD2 . 16 TRBJ2-3 TRBV19 CASSRDGLAGADTQYF TGTGCCAGTAGTCGGGACGGACTAGCGGGAGCAGATACGCAGTATTTT
TRBD2 . 14 TRBJ2-7 TRBV7-2 CASSLVSSGYEQYF TGTGCCAGCAGCTTAGTTTCTAGCGGGTACGAGCAGTACTTC
. once 13 TRBJ2-3 TRBV6-5 CASSTGSTDTQYF TGTGCCAGCAGCACAGGGTCCACAGATACGCAGTATTTT
TRBD2 . 12 TRBJ2-5 TRBV30 CAWSARREDQYF TGTGCCTGGAGTGCTCGACGGGAGGACCAGTACTTC
TRBD1 . 12 TRBJ1-1 TRBV25-1 CASSGTGGEAFF TGTGCCAGCAGTGGGACAGGAGGTGAAGCTTTCTTT
. few 12 TRBJ2-1 TRBV5-8 CASGPRRDEQFF TGTGCCAGCGGCCCGCGGCGCGATGAGCAGTTCTTC
TRBD1 once 15 TRBJ2-7 TRBV19 CASSPLPGQAVEQYF TGTGCCAGTAGTCCACTACCGGGACAGGCTGTCGAGCAGTACTTC
. . 13 TRBJ2-1 TRBV15 CATSANGYNEQFF TGTGCCACCTCGGCTAACGGCTACAATGAGCAGTTCTTC
TRBD1 . 14 TRBJ2-1 TRBV7-6 CASSGDRMYNEQFF TGTGCCAGCAGCGGGGACAGGATGTACAATGAGCAGTTCTTC
. . 13 TRBJ2-7 TRBV30 CAWRNGNFYEQYF TGTGCCTGGCGGAACGGCAATTTCTACGAGCAGTACTTC
TRBD2 . 15 TRBJ2-5 TRBV7-2 CASSVSSGIQETQYF TGTGCCAGCAGCGTCAGTAGCGGGATACAAGAGACCCAGTACTTC
TRBD1 . 16 TRBJ1-5 TRBV2 CASSDEGQGINQPQHF TGTGCCAGCAGTGACGAGGGACAGGGGATCAATCAGCCCCAGCATTTT
. . 12 TRBJ2-3 TRBV6-4 CANREFTDTQYF TGTGCCAACAGGGAATTCACAGATACGCAGTATTTT
TRBD1 . 15 TRBJ1-1 TRBV14 CASSPTGPMGTEAFF TGTGCCAGCAGCCCGACAGGGCCCATGGGCACTGAAGCTTTCTTT
. . 13 TRBJ1-2 TRBV10-2 CASSDFEGFGYTF TGCGCCAGCAGTGATTTCGAGGGTTTTGGCTACACCTTC
. . 15 TRBJ2-5 TRBV6-5 CASSYSRLVGETQYF TGTGCCAGCAGTTACTCACGACTAGTGGGAGAGACCCAGTACTTC
TRBD1 . 16 TRBJ2-5 TRBV27 CASSLSTQGAGETQYF TGTGCCAGCAGTTTATCCACACAGGGGGCTGGGGAGACCCAGTACTTC